This T cell receptor beta chain comes out of a study of OX40 agonist ivuxolimab in advanced cancers. For the study in its entirety: Ivuxolimab was a fully human IgG2 agonistic monoclonal antibody targeting the costimulatory receptor OX40 (CD134). Intravenous ivuxolimab was administered to patients every 2 weeks at six dose levels: 0.01, 0.1, 0.3, 1.5, 3 and 10 mg/kg. Of the approximately 50 dose-escalation patients, hepatocellular carcinoma was present in 19, melanoma in approximately 15, renal cell carcinoma in 9 and head and neck cancer in 9. The dose-escalation cohort was roughly 80% male with a mean age of approximately 60 years, ranging from roughly 23 to 85. Patients were allowed to have had prior anti-PD-1, anti-PD-L1 or anti-CTLA-4 therapy, and approximately 40% of the dose-escalation patients had been treated with checkpoint inhibitors. Three dose-escalation patients achieved partial responses, one with hepatocellular carcinoma and two with cutaneous melanoma. Peripheral TCRbeta sequencing aimed to test whether ivuxolimab altered TCR sequence diversity and caused clonal T-cell expansion. The paper describes the monotherapy dose-escalation part (N ≈ 51 patients) of the phase I trial of ivuxolimab. The study at large found these results: In the 0.1-3.0 mg/kg groups, partial responders were among the patients with the lowest normalized peripheral clonal expansion, particularly in CD8+ T cells. Low levels of normalized T-cell clonal expansion were also seen in some patients who did not respond. After ivuxolimab, expanded clones were on average more numerous among CD8+ T cells than among CD4+ T cells. Which antigens the clonally expanded peripheral T cells were specific for was not determined. At doses of 0.1 to 3.0 mg/kg, clonal expansion of both CD4+ and CD8+ T cells in blood was seen between baseline and week 6.

Concerning this clone: No antigen is known for it. No base-level quality is on record; no much larger clone is a single base apart.

Genomic DNA was extracted from sorted cells for sequencing of the TCRbeta CDR3 region. TCRbeta CDR3 regions were sequenced using the immunoSEQ Assay. In TCRdb, the immuneACCESS table is reduced to in-frame sequences with V and J assigned. These tables do not hold every clone; where another copy was compared, an unresolved V gene accounts for under half, and the others remain unexplained. The sample data list some 70,000 clones, and roughly 85% of these were observed just once. The ten largest clones take up 8% to 10% of the sample. The trial excluded patients who had a history of autoimmune disease or were on systemic immunosuppression. Peripheral blood for TCR sequencing was drawn from every dose cohort at baseline, at cycle 4 day 1 and at cycle 7 day 1. Samples came from an open-label, multicenter, first-in-human phase I dose-escalation trial of ivuxolimab. Adults with locally advanced or metastatic head and neck squamous cell, hepatocellular, melanoma or renal cell carcinoma were enrolled in the trial. Before TCR sequencing, CD4+ and CD8+ T cells were separately sorted from peripheral blood.

The germline V gene (reference sequence) sets CDR1 to LNHDA and CDR2 to SQIVND. The cysteine opens and the phenylalanine closes a CDR3 of 15 amino acids. Left in the record is the CDR3 DNA by itself, 45 bases read in frame from the first base. V loses 4 bases at its end and J loses 7 bases; junction bases beyond the gene matches: 9. The source was CD4+ or CD8+ T cells sorted from blood, collected in a trial of the OX40 agonist ivuxolimab. This TCR derives from an adult with an advanced solid tumor such as melanoma, head and neck, liver or kidney cancer. Recombination joined TRBV19 with TRBJ2-1; the central 8 bases match TRBD2. The CDR3: CASSSALAGRNEQFF. At the DNA level, the sequence is TGTGCCAGTAGTAGCGCCTTAGCGGGGAGGAATGAGCAGTTCTTC.